This entry is about one T cell receptor (beta chain). This sample was taken from a study of blood T cell repertoires in COVID-19. About the study: The cDNA or gDNA used as material had been derived from T cells, B-cell-depleted T cells, or PBMCs.

After removal of 1 base from V and 5 bases from J, the junction contained 5 bases not matched to a gene. The CDR3 contains 14 residues. Germline values: CDR1 LGHDT, CDR2 YNNKEL (reference sequence). Original data processing: Reference gene primer amplification yielded estimated nucleated cell counts. Assay used: immunoSEQ multiplex PCR; TCRdb lists only in-frame clones, some missing. The DNA was the basis for D and trimming; V, J and clone size are from that table. Among roughly 260,000 clones listed, approximately 85% were seen once. The receptor's source is a woman aged 45 to 65 who had recovered from COVID-19. The sequenced sample was PBMCs or T cells enriched from blood (not recorded which). The rearrangement uses TRBV3-1 (or the pseudogene TRBV3-2) and TRBJ2-7, with 7 bases identical to TRBD2. The CDR3, as DNA: TGTGCCAGCAGCCAAGGGCGGGAGTTCCACGAGCAGTACTTC. Its translation: CASSQGREFHEQYF.